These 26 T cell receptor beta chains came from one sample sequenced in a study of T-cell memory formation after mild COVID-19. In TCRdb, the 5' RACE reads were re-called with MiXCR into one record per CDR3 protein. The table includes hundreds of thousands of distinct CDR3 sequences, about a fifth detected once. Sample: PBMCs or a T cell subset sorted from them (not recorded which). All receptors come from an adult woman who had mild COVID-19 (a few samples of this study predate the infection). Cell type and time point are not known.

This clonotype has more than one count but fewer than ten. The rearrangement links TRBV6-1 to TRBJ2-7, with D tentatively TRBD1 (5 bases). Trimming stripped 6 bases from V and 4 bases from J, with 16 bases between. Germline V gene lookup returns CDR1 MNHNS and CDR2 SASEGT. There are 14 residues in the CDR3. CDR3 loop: CASSADSLTYEQYF. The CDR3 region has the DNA TGTGCCAGCAGCGCAGACAGCTTAACTTACGAGCAGTACTTC.

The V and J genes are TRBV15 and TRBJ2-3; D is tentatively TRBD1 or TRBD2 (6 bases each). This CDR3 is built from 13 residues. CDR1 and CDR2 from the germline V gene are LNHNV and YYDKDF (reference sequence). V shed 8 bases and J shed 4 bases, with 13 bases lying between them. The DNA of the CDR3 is TGTGCCACCGGAGGGGGAAGTCCAGATACGCAGTATTTT. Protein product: CATGGGSPDTQYF.

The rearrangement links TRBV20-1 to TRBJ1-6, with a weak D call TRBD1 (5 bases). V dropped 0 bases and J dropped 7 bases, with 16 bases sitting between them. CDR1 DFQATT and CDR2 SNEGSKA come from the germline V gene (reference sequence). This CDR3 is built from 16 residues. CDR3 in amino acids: CSARDVGRGGNSPLHF. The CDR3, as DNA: TGCAGTGCTAGAGATGTGGGGCGGGGGGGAAATTCACCCCTCCACTTT.

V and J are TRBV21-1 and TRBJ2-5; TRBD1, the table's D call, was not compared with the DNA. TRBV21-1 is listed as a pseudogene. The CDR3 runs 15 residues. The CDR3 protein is CASSTAGTAQETQYF. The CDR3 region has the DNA TGTGCCAGCAGCACCGCCGGGACAGCGCAAGAGACCCAGTACTTC.

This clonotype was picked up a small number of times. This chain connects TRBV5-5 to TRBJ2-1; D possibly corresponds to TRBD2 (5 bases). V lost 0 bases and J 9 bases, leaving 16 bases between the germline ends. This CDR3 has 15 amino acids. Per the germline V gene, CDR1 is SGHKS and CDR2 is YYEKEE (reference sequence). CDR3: CASSLGQRLLGEQFF. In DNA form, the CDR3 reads TGTGCCAGCAGCTTGGGCCAGCGGTTACTGGGTGAGCAGTTCTTC. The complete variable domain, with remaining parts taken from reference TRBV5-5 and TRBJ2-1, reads DAGVTQSPTHLIKTRGQQVTLRCSPISGHKSVSWYQQVLGQGPQFIFQYYEKEERGRGNFPDRFSARQFPNYSSELNVNALLLGDSALYLCASSLGQRLLGEQFFGPGTRLTVL.

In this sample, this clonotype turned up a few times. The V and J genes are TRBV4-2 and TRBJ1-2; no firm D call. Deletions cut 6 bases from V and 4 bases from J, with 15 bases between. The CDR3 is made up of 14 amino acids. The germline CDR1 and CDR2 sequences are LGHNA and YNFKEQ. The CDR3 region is CASSFGVGSYGYTF. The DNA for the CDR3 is TGTGCCAGCAGTTTCGGGGTAGGAAGCTATGGCTACACCTTC.

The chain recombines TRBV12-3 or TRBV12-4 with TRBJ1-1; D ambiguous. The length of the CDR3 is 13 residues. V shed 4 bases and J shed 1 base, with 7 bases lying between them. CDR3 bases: TGTGCCAGCAGTTCCGATGCGAACACTGAAGCTTTCTTT. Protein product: CASSSDANTEAFF.

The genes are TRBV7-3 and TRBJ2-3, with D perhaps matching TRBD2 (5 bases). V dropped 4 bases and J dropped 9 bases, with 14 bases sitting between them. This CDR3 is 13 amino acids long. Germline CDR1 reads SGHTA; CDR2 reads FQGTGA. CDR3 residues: CASSSFRETTQYF. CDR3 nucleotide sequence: TGTGCCAGCAGCTCGTTCCGGGAAACCACGCAGTATTTT.

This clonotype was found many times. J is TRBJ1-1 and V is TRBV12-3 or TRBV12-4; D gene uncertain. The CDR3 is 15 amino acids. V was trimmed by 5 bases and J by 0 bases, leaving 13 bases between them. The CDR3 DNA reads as TGTGCCAGCAGTCCCCGAGGTCAGGTGAACACTGAAGCTTTCTTT. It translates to CASSPRGQVNTEAFF.

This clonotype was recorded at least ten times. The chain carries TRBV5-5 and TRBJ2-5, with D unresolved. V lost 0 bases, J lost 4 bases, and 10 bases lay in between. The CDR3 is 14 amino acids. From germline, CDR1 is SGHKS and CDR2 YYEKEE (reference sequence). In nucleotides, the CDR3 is TGTGCCAGCAGCTTGGGCGGCAGAACAGAGACCCAGTACTTC. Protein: CASSLGGRTETQYF.

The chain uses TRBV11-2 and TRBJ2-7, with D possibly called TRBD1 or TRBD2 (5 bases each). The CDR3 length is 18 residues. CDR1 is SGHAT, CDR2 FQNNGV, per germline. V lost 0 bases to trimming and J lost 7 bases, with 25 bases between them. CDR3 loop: CASSLEPRFKGTAGEQYF. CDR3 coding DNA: TGTGCCAGCAGCTTAGAACCCCGGTTCAAGGGGACGGCCGGGGAGCAGTACTTC.

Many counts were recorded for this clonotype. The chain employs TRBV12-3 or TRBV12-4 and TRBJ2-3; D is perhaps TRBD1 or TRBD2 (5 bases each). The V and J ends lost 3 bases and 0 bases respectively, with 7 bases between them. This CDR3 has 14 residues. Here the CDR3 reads CASSFGDSTDTQYF. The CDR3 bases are TGTGCCAGCAGTTTTGGGGACAGCACAGATACGCAGTATTTT.

The CDR3 DNA reads TGTGCCAGCAAGGACAGTAATACCGACGAGCAGTACTTC. It encodes CASKDSNTDEQYF. This rearrangement joins TRBV7-6 to TRBJ2-7, with D possibly matching TRBD1 (6 bases). Trimming cost V 7 bases and J 5 bases, with 15 bases left between them. CDR1 and CDR2 from the germline V gene are SGHVS and FNYEAQ. The CDR3 has 13 amino acids.

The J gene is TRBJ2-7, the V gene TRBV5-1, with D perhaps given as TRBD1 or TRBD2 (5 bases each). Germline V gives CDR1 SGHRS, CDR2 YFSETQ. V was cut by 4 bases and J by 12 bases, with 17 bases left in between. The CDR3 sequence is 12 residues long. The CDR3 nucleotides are TGCGCCAGCAGCGCCGGGACCCTACGTTGGTACTTC. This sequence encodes CASSAGTLRWYF.

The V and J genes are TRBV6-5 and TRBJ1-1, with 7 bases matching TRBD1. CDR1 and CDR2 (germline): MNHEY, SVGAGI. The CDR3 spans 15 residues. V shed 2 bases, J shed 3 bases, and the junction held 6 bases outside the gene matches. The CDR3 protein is CASSYGRTGHTEAFF. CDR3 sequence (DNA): TGTGCCAGCAGTTACGGACGGACAGGACACACTGAAGCTTTCTTT.

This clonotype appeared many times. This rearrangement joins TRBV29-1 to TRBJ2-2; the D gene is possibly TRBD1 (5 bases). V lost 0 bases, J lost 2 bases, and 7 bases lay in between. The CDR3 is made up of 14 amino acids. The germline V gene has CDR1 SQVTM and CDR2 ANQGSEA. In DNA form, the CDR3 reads TGCAGCGTTGAAGAAGGGGCAAACACCGGGGAGCTGTTTTTT. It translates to CSVEEGANTGELFF.

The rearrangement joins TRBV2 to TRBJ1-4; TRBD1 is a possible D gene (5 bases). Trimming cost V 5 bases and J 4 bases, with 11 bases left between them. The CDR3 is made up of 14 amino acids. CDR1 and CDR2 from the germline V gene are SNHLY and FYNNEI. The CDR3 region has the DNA TGTGCCAGCAGTATAGAGGGGCGTAATGAAAAACTGTTTTTT. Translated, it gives CASSIEGRNEKLFF.

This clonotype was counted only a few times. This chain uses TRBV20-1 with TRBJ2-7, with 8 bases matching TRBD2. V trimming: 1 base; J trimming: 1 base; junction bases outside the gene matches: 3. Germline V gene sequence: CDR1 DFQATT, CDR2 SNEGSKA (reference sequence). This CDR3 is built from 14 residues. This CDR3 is CSARVPSGSYEQYF. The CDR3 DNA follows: TGCAGTGCTAGAGTCCCTAGCGGGTCCTACGAGCAGTACTTC.

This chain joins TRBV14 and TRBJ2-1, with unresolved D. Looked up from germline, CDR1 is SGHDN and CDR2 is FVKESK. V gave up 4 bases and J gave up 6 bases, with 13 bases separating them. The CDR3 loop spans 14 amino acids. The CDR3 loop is CASSRRVGPNEQFF. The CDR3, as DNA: TGTGCCAGCAGCCGTCGCGTGGGTCCCAATGAGCAGTTCTTC.

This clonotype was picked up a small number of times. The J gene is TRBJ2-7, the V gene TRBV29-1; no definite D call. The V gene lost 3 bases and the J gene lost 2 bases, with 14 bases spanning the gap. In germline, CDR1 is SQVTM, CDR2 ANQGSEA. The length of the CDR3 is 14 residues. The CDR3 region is CSVDAPDRPYEQYF. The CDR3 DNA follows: TGCAGCGTTGACGCCCCGGACCGCCCCTACGAGCAGTACTTC.

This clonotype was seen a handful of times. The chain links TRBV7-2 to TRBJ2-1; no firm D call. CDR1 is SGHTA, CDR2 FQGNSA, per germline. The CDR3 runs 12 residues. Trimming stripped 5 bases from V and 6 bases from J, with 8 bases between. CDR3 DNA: TGTGCCAGCAGCCTACGGGTCAATGAGCAGTTCTTC. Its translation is CASSLRVNEQFF.

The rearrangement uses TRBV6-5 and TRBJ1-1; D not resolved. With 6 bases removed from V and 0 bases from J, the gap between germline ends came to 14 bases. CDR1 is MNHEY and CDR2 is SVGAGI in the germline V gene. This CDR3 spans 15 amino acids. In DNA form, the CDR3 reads TGTGCCAGCAGGTATGGACGCTTTCTGAACACTGAAGCTTTCTTT. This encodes CASRYGRFLNTEAFF.

In DNA form, the CDR3 reads TGTGCCATCAGTGAGTCGGCTTATCGTAGCACAGATACGCAGTATTTT. Amino acid sequence: CAISESAYRSTDTQYF. The rearrangement links TRBV10-3 to TRBJ2-3; D remains unclear. Germline-derived CDR1 and CDR2 are ENHRY and SYGVKD. There are 16 residues in the CDR3. Trimming stripped 0 bases from V and 0 bases from J, with 10 bases between.

CDR3 protein: CASSLALWEGVTQYF. CDR3 DNA: TGTGCCAGCAGTTTAGCGCTGTGGGAGGGCGTTACGCAGTATTTT. The rearrangement joins TRBV12-3 or TRBV12-4 to TRBJ2-3, with 7 bases matching TRBD2. The CDR3 runs 15 residues. Trimming at V came to 0 bases and at J to 8 bases, leaving 8 bases not matched to a gene.

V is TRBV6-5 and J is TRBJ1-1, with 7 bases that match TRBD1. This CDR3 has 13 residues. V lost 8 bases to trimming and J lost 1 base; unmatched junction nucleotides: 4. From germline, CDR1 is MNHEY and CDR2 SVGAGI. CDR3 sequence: CASCRTGNTEAFF. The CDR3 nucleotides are TGTGCCAGCTGCCGGACAGGGAACACTGAAGCTTTCTTT.

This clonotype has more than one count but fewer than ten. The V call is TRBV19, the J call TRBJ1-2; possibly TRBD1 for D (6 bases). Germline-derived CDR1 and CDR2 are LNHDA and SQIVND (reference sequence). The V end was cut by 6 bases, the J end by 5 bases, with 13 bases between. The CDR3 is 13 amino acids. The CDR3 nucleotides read TGTGCCAGTAGGACGGACAGTCGGTATGGCTACACCTTC. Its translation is CASRTDSRYGYTF.